The source of this T cell receptor beta chain is a study of T cell responses to AZD1222 COVID-19 vaccine. Study-wide findings and caveats: The sample set comprised mostly white British donors with more females, and clonal diversity was possibly underestimated.

This CDR3 contains 14 residues. Germline-derived CDR1 and CDR2 are SNHLY and FYNNEI. With 8 bases clipped from V and 4 bases from J, the junction kept 6 bases outside the gene matches. A note on this clone: Its cognate antigen is unknown.

The repertoire was sequenced with immunoSEQ multiplex PCR; TCRdb's copy has only in-frame clones and lacks some. The sample yields 75,000 to 95,000 clones, 85% seen once. The starting material was peripheral blood, obtained on day 0 of AZD1222 vaccination. This receptor was obtained from an adult in good health. The chain is built from TRBV2 and TRBJ2-5; 11 nucleotides match TRBD1. CDR3 in amino acids: CASAGDRGRETQYF. The DNA for the CDR3 is TGTGCCAGCGCTGGGGACAGGGGGAGAGAGACCCAGTACTTC.